The 18 T cell receptor beta chains below come from one sample, sequenced in a study of beta chain features in type 1 diabetes. Study-level results: A moderate, significant TCRB CDR3 shortening appeared in type 1 diabetes across four CD4+ subsets.

These receptors' antigens are unknown. The sequenced template was cDNA made from the entire isolated RNA. Measured with immunoSEQ multiplex PCR; TCRdb has only the in-frame clones, and not every one. The table records a few hundred thousand clones, approximately 13% of them present only once. Specimen: naive CD4+ T cells from blood. The source is a man aged 25-40 years with type 1 diabetes.

This clone was counted a few times. The chain links TRBV5-1 to TRBJ1-2; 7 bases are shared with TRBD1. Germline V gene data show CDR1 as SGHRS and CDR2 as YFSETQ. Unmatched junction bases numbered 5, after V lost 4 bases and J lost 2 bases. CDR3 length: 14 amino acids. As DNA, the CDR3 is TGCGCCAGCAGCCAGGGACAGCCGAACTATGGCTACACCTTC. Translation: CASSQGQPNYGYTF.

This chain uses TRBV11-2 with TRBJ2-3; 9 nucleotides line up with TRBD1. Per germline, CDR1 SGHAT and CDR2 FQNNGV. This CDR3 has 16 amino acids. The V segment lost 5 bases and the J segment 3 bases; nucleotides outside the gene matches: 9. The CDR3 loop is CASSVGQGRYTDTQYF. CDR3 DNA sequence: TGTGCCAGCAGCGTAGGACAGGGGAGATATACAGATACGCAGTATTTT.

This clone appeared a few times. The genes are TRBV5-4 and TRBJ2-7; D might be TRBD2 (6 bases). Germline lookup yields CDR1 SGHNT and CDR2 YYREEE (reference sequence). This CDR3 is built from 14 residues. Trimming took off 4 bases at V and 7 bases at J, with 18 bases between the two ends. This chain's CDR3 is CASSPDYGLREQYF. The CDR3 nucleotides are TGTGCCAGCAGCCCGGACTACGGCCTACGAGAGCAGTACTTC.

This clone was seen only a few times. The chain recombines TRBV6-5 with TRBJ1-2, with a tentative D call TRBD1 (5 bases). Between the trimmed V and J ends, which lost 6 bases and 1 base, there was a span of 15 bases. Germline V lookup: CDR1 MNHEY, CDR2 SVGAGI. This CDR3 has 15 amino acids. The CDR3 DNA sequence: TGTGCCAGCAGACCACAGGCGACCTTTAACTATGGCTACACCTTC. Amino acid sequence: CASRPQATFNYGYTF.

The rearrangement joins TRBV5-1 to TRBJ1-1; TRBD1 matches 9 bases. V shed 3 bases, J shed 0 bases, and the junction held 9 bases outside the gene matches. The CDR3 has 17 amino acids. Per the germline V gene, CDR1 is SGHRS and CDR2 is YFSETQ. CDR3 nucleotides: TGCGCCAGCAGCTCGGGACAGGGCAGGGCGTTGAACACTGAAGCTTTCTTT. Amino acids: CASSSGQGRALNTEAFF. Variable domain in full (rest from reference TRBV5-1 and TRBJ1-1): KAGVTQTPRYLIKTRGQQVTLSCSPISGHRSVSWYQQTPGQGLQFLFEYFSETQRNKGNFPGRFSGRQFSNSRSEMNVSTLELGDSALYLCASSSGQGRALNTEAFFGQGTRLTVV.

This clone was counted between two and nine times. The gene calls are TRBV18 and TRBJ2-1; a possible D gene is TRBD2 (6 bases). The CDR3 spans 15 residues. V was trimmed by 1 base and J by 8 bases, leaving 15 bases between them. Germline CDR1 reads KGHSH; CDR2 reads LQKENI. The CDR3 region is CASSPLEGVLDEQFF. Written as DNA, the CDR3 is TGTGCCAGCTCACCACTGGAGGGCGTCTTGGATGAGCAGTTCTTC.

The chain employs TRBV10-2 and TRBJ2-5, with D possibly TRBD2 on 6 matching bases. V was clipped by 6 bases and J by 5 bases, with 13 bases between them. CDR3 length equals 13 residues. From germline, CDR1 is WSHSY and CDR2 SAAADI. The CDR3 protein is CASRDYPGETQYF. The DNA of the CDR3 is TGCGCCAGCAGGGACTACCCGGGGGAGACCCAGTACTTC.

There are a few counts of this clone. The gene calls are TRBV5-1 and TRBJ2-7; 8 bases agree with TRBD1. Germline V lookup: CDR1 SGHRS, CDR2 YFSETQ. The V gene end was trimmed by 4 bases and the J gene end by 5 bases; junction bases not matched to a gene: 5. The CDR3 runs 13 residues. The CDR3 DNA follows: TGCGCCAGCAGCACGCGGGACAGGAACGAGCAGTACTTC. Translated: CASSTRDRNEQYF.

This clone occurred a few times. This rearrangement joins TRBV5-1 to TRBJ2-5; 8 positions agree with TRBD2. V shed 3 bases, J shed 5 bases, and the junction held 3 bases outside the gene matches. CDR3 length equals 13 residues. Germline lookup yields CDR1 SGHRS and CDR2 YFSETQ. The CDR3 is CASSYEREETQYF. CDR3 nucleotides: TGCGCCAGCAGCTACGAGCGGGAGGAGACCCAGTACTTC.

The table lists this clone with a few counts. V and J are TRBV2 and TRBJ2-5, with D perhaps matching TRBD1 (6 bases). The CDR3 is 15 amino acids. V lost 7 bases, J lost 2 bases, and 17 bases lay in between. In germline, CDR1 is SNHLY, CDR2 FYNNEI. DNA of the CDR3: TGTGCCAGCAATCGGGAAACGGGACAACAAGAGACCCAGTACTTC. Residues: CASNRETGQQETQYF.

The chain uses TRBV25-1 and TRBJ1-1; TRBD1 aligns across 7 bases. Germline V gene data show CDR1 as MGHDK and CDR2 as SYGVNS. V trimming: 2 bases; J trimming: 10 bases; junction bases outside the gene matches: 13. There are 15 residues in the CDR3. The CDR3 loop is CASSEGSRQGERAFF. CDR3 DNA sequence: TGTGCCAGCAGTGAAGGGTCCCGACAGGGTGAACGAGCTTTCTTT. Complete variable domain (other parts from reference TRBV25-1 and TRBJ1-1): EADIYQTPRYLVIGTGKKITLECSQTMGHDKMYWYQQDPGMELHLIHYSYGVNSTEKGDLSSESTVSRIRTEHFPLTLESARPSHTSQYLCASSEGSRQGERAFFGQGTRLTVV.

V and J are TRBV19 and TRBJ1-1; D might be TRBD1 (5 bases). The CDR3 is made up of 15 amino acids. V gave up 7 bases and J gave up 3 bases, with 18 bases separating them. Germline V gives CDR1 LNHDA, CDR2 SQIVND (reference sequence). CDR3 in DNA: TGTGCCAGTACCACCTTCGGCAGGGCGTACACTGAAGCTTTCTTT. Amino acid sequence: CASTTFGRAYTEAFF.

The chain couples TRBV29-1 to TRBJ1-2; D not certain. V lost 2 bases to trimming and J lost 4 bases, with 11 bases between them. CDR3 size: 13 residues. Germline V CDR1 and CDR2: SQVTM, ANQGSEA. CDR3 protein: CSVETPRGYGYTF. For the CDR3, the DNA is TGCAGCGTTGAAACCCCTCGGGGCTATGGCTACACCTTC. Full variable domain (outside the CDR3, taken from reference TRBV29-1 and TRBJ1-2): SAVISQKPSRDICQRGTSLTIQCQVDSQVTMMFWYRQQPGQSLTLIATANQGSEATYESGFVIDKFPISRPNLTFSTLTVSNMSPEDSSIYLCSVETPRGYGYTFGSGTRLTVV.

This clone has a handful of counts. V is TRBV5-4 and J is TRBJ2-5; D gene uncertain. Trimming removed 5 bases from V and 4 bases from J, with 15 bases in between. This CDR3 contains 14 residues. CDR1 and CDR2 (germline): SGHNT, YYREEE (reference sequence). The CDR3 DNA reads TGTGCCAGCAGGTTAGAGCCCTCGGGAGAGACCCAGTACTTC. Amino acids: CASRLEPSGETQYF.

The rearrangement links TRBV9 to TRBJ2-5, with 7 bases matching TRBD2. This CDR3 comprises 12 residues. Germline CDR1 reads SGDLS; CDR2 reads YYNGEE. The CDR3 reads CASGASWETQYF. CDR3 DNA sequence: TGTGCGAGCGGGGCTTCCTGGGAGACCCAGTACTTC.

This clone was counted a few times. This rearrangement joins TRBV29-1 to TRBJ2-1, with 8 bases matching TRBD2. The CDR3 is made up of 16 amino acids. Trimming cost V 1 base and J 5 bases; bases outside gene matches: 10. The germline V gene encodes CDR1 SQVTM and CDR2 ANQGSEA. The CDR3 spells CSVEGPASGPNNEQFF. CDR3 DNA sequence: TGCAGCGTTGAAGGTCCAGCTAGCGGGCCCAACAATGAGCAGTTCTTC.

This clone was found a few times. The V and J genes are TRBV7-9 and TRBJ1-6, with D perhaps matching TRBD1 (6 bases). Trimming stripped 4 bases from V and 7 bases from J, with 20 bases between. The V gene's germline CDR1 is SEHNR and CDR2 FQNEAQ (reference sequence). This CDR3 is 17 amino acids long. CDR3 region: CASSYRIKQGVNSPLHF. CDR3 sequence (DNA): TGTGCCAGCAGCTATAGAATAAAACAGGGTGTGAATTCACCCCTCCACTTT.

The chain employs TRBV5-1 and TRBJ2-3; D might be TRBD2 (6 bases). The CDR3 runs to 14 residues. The germline gives CDR1 SGHRS, CDR2 YFSETQ. V was clipped by 3 bases and J by 0 bases, with 8 bases between them. CDR3 amino acids: CASSSRGSTDTQYF. CDR3 coding DNA: TGCGCCAGCAGCTCCCGGGGGAGCACAGATACGCAGTATTTT. Combining the CDR3 with reference TRBV5-1 and TRBJ2-3 gives the whole variable domain KAGVTQTPRYLIKTRGQQVTLSCSPISGHRSVSWYQQTPGQGLQFLFEYFSETQRNKGNFPGRFSGRQFSNSRSEMNVSTLELGDSALYLCASSSRGSTDTQYFGPGTRLTVL.